One sample yielded the 21 T cell receptor beta chains listed below, sequenced in a study of cytomegalovirus exposure and HLA in healthy donors. Primers for the PCR totalled 60 Vbeta and 13 Jbeta. The protocol was immunoSEQ multiplex PCR, while the TCRdb copy is restricted to in-frame clones and leaves out a portion. This table holds around 180,000 clones, 80% to 85% found once. Sequenced: PBMCs. These receptor sequences come from a middle-aged woman in good health and CMV-seronegative.

Comment on this clone: The sample carries other DNA sequences with the same CDR3. This rearrangement joins TRBV15 to TRBJ1-1; D gene uncertain. The V end was cut by 0 bases, the J end by 3 bases, with 5 bases between. CDR1 is LNHNV and CDR2 is YYDKDF in the germline V gene (reference sequence). The CDR3 length is 13 residues. The CDR3 DNA is TGTGCCACCAGCAGAGACCCGGACACTGAAGCTTTCTTT. Protein sequence: CATSRDPDTEAFF.

The V and J genes are TRBV29-1 and TRBJ2-1; 9 bases agree with TRBD1. J gave up 9 bases and V 5 bases, and 8 bases lay outside the gene matches. CDR3 size: 13 residues. The germline V gene has CDR1 SQVTM and CDR2 ANQGSEA. CDR3 residues: CSVIGTGNGEQFF. CDR3 nucleotides: TGCAGCGTTATCGGGACAGGGAACGGTGAGCAGTTCTTC.

This sequence joins TRBV10-3 and TRBJ2-7; TRBD1 might be the D (6 bases). V lost 3 bases and J 6 bases, leaving 12 bases between the germline ends. Per the germline V gene, CDR1 is ENHRY and CDR2 is SYGVKD. The length of the CDR3 is 13 residues. The CDR3 spells CAISDYRASEQYV. The CDR3 DNA is TGTGCCATCAGTGACTACAGGGCCTCCGAGCAGTACGTC.

This clone was seen a single time. The junction and the germline gene differ at one end; a read error may be behind it. The chain employs TRBV7-2 and TRBJ2-5; 9 positions match TRBD1. The DNA end is a closer match to TRBJ2-7, so the J assignment may be wrong. CDR1 SGHTA and CDR2 FQGNSA come from the germline V gene. This CDR3 spans 14 amino acids. This chain's CDR3 is CASSLTGGSHEQYF. The CDR3 DNA follows: TGTGCCAGCAGCTTAACAGGGGGCTCCCACGAGCAGTACTTC.

This clone has more than one count but fewer than ten. The chain has TRBV30 and TRBJ1-1; no definite D call. The CDR3 is 13 amino acids. V lost 0 bases and J 3 bases, leaving 8 bases between the germline ends. CDR1 is GTSNPN, CDR2 SVGIG, per germline (reference sequence). The chain's CDR3 is CAWSVQVDTEAFF. CDR3 bases: TGTGCCTGGAGTGTACAAGTGGACACTGAAGCTTTCTTT.

A single count supports this clone. The J gene is TRBJ1-5, the V gene TRBV18; no reliable D call. The CDR3 runs to 15 residues. Looked up from germline, CDR1 is KGHSH and CDR2 is LQKENI. With 1 base removed from V and 0 bases from J, the gap between germline ends came to 7 bases. The CDR3 loop is CASSPRQNSNQPQHF. DNA for the CDR3: TGTGCCAGCTCACCACGGCAGAATAGCAATCAGCCCCAGCATTTT. Supplemented by reference TRBV18 and TRBJ1-5, the full variable domain reads NAGVMQNPRHLVRRRGQEARLRCSPMKGHSHVYWYRQLPEEGLKFMVYLQKENIIDESGMPKERFSAEFPKEGPSILRIQQVVRGDSAAYFCASSPRQNSNQPQHFGDGTRLSIL.

The rearrangement uses TRBV29-1 and TRBJ2-5; perhaps TRBD1 as D (5 bases). CDR3 size: 13 residues. Looked up from germline, CDR1 is SQVTM and CDR2 is ANQGSEA. Trimming removed 4 bases from V and 4 bases from J, with 13 bases in between. The CDR3 coding sequence is TGCAGCGTTGTCCAGGGAATTGTAGAGACCCAGTACTTC. It yields the protein CSVVQGIVETQYF.

V and J are TRBV7-8 and TRBJ2-1; the D gene is possibly TRBD2 (7 bases). V was trimmed by 3 bases and J by 8 bases, leaving 38 bases between them. Germline V gives CDR1 SGHVS, CDR2 FQNEAQ. The CDR3 has 22 amino acids. The CDR3 nucleotides read TGTGCCAGCAGCTTGGCCGGGACACCGGGCAGACAGATAGGGAGGGCCTCTTATGAGCAGTTCTTC. It is translated as CASSLAGTPGRQIGRASYEQFF.

The chain couples TRBV7-9 to TRBJ1-1; TRBD1 matches at 11 bases. Germline-derived CDR1 and CDR2 are SEHNR and FQNEAQ (reference sequence). J gave up 4 bases and V 5 bases, and 9 bases lay outside the gene matches. CDR3 length: 16 residues. CDR3 loop: CASSRTGGAGSTEAFF. DNA of the CDR3: TGTGCCAGCAGCCGGACAGGGGGCGCAGGATCCACTGAAGCTTTCTTT.

This rearrangement joins TRBV4-1 to TRBJ2-3; D may be TRBD1 (6 bases). Germline values: CDR1 MGHRA, CDR2 YSYEKL. V gave up 3 bases and J gave up 9 bases, with 16 bases separating them. There are 14 residues in the CDR3. The CDR3 nucleotides read TGCGCCAGCAGCCACGGCGGAACAGGGATCACGCAGTATTTT. Residues: CASSHGGTGITQYF.

This clone came up once. V usage is TRBV11-3 and J usage is TRBJ2-1, with D unclear. Trimming removed 6 bases at V and 8 bases at J, with 17 bases between. The germline V gene encodes CDR1 SGHNT and CDR2 YENEEA. The CDR3 consists of 14 residues. The CDR3 protein is CASSRFERLDEQFF. The DNA for the CDR3 is TGTGCCAGCAGTAGGTTTGAGAGGCTCGATGAGCAGTTCTTC. The whole variable domain, filled in from reference TRBV11-3 and TRBJ2-1, reads EAGVVQSPRYKIIEKKQPVAFWCNPISGHNTLYWYLQNLGQGPELLIRYENEEAVDDSQLPKDRFSAERLKGVDSTLKIQPAELGDSAVYLCASSRFERLDEQFFGPGTRLTVL.

This chain joins TRBV7-3 and TRBJ1-2; 10 nucleotides match TRBD1. V gave up 5 bases and J gave up 7 bases; unmatched junction bases: 7. This CDR3 comprises 14 residues. Germline lookup yields CDR1 SGHTA and CDR2 FQGTGA. CDR3 sequence (DNA): TGTGCCAGCAGCCCGGGACAGGGGATAGGTGGCTACACCTTC. Encoded protein: CASSPGQGIGGYTF.

The CDR3 DNA reads as TGTGCCAGCAGCGTCACTAGCGGGAGAGCAGGTGAGCAGTTCTTC. Its translation is CASSVTSGRAGEQFF. The chain is built from TRBV9 and TRBJ2-1, with 11 bases fitting TRBD2. The germline V gene has CDR1 SGDLS and CDR2 YYNGEE. This CDR3 is 15 amino acids long. The trim removed 2 bases at V and 9 bases at J, leaving 7 bases unmatched.

The gene calls are TRBV4-3 and TRBJ2-1, with 11 bases aligning to TRBD2. This CDR3 contains 17 residues. V lost 4 bases to trimming and J lost 7 bases; unmatched junction nucleotides: 12. Germline CDR1 and CDR2: LGHNA and YSLEER. The CDR3 reads CASSRIAGGPLGNEQFF. The CDR3 DNA reads as TGCGCCAGCAGCCGGATAGCGGGAGGGCCTTTAGGGAATGAGCAGTTCTTC.

The CDR3, as DNA: TGCAGCGTTGCAATGGGCAGTATGAACACTGAAGCTTTCTTT. It specifies CSVAMGSMNTEAFF. The chain carries TRBV29-1 and TRBJ1-1; D is unresolved. The CDR3 totals 14 residues. V lost 4 bases to trimming and J lost 0 bases, with 12 bases between them. In germline, CDR1 is SQVTM, CDR2 ANQGSEA.

The chain has TRBV2 and TRBJ2-1; no firm D call. CDR1 and CDR2 from the germline V gene are SNHLY and FYNNEI. The ends were cut back, 1 base at V and 12 bases at J, with 10 bases in the middle. The CDR3 is 12 residues long. CDR3 in DNA: TGTGCCAGCAGTGAAGGCCAAACCGGGCAGTTCTTC. Residues: CASSEGQTGQFF.

The chain carries TRBV7-2 and TRBJ2-7; D gene ambiguous. This CDR3 is built from 14 residues. Trimming cost V 9 bases and J 0 bases, with 15 bases left between them. Germline CDR1 reads SGHTA; CDR2 reads FQGNSA. CDR3 sequence reads: CASCRQVDSYEQYF. In DNA form, the CDR3 reads TGTGCCAGTTGCAGGCAGGTGGACTCCTACGAGCAGTACTTC.

The CDR3 here is CASSPTPGTVTEAFF. The CDR3 DNA sequence: TGTGCCAGCAGCCCTACGCCGGGGACAGTCACTGAAGCTTTCTTT. The chain has TRBV9 and TRBJ1-1; TRBD1 matches at 7 bases. V lost 4 bases, J lost 4 bases, and 10 bases stayed unmatched. Germline V gene sequence: CDR1 SGDLS, CDR2 YYNGEE. There are 15 residues in the CDR3.

The gene calls are TRBV5-8 and TRBJ2-7; D is undetermined. Germline values: CDR1 SGHTS, CDR2 YDEGEE. The CDR3 extends over 11 amino acids. The germline V and J ends were trimmed by 3 bases and 7 bases, with 8 bases remaining between them. The CDR3, as DNA: TGTGCCAGCAGCTACCCCGGGGAGCAGTACTTC. It specifies CASSYPGEQYF.

The chain links TRBV29-1 to TRBJ1-2, with D possibly matching TRBD1 (5 bases). CDR1 is SQVTM and CDR2 is ANQGSEA in the germline V gene. The V end was cut by 1 base, the J end by 4 bases, with 10 bases between. This CDR3 comprises 13 residues. CDR3 region: CSVEGGGSYGYTF. The CDR3 nucleotides are TGCAGCGTTGAAGGGGGCGGGAGCTATGGCTACACCTTC.

This chain links TRBV19 with TRBJ1-3; D ambiguous. The germline CDR1 and CDR2 sequences are LNHDA and SQIVND (reference sequence). The CDR3 length is 12 residues. Trimming took 2 bases from V and 7 from J, leaving 6 bases between them. CDR3: CASSIRENTIYF. The CDR3 DNA sequence: TGTGCCAGTAGTATAAGGGAGAACACCATATATTTT.